This TCR beta chain was profiled in a study of blood T cells in healthy people across ages. Primed by a sample-barcoded 5' primer and a J-beta primer mix, a second PCR proceeded for roughly 7 to 11 cycles. Every cDNA molecule bore a tag from a template-switch adaptor containing 12 random nucleotides. TCRdb re-called the 5' RACE reads with MiXCR, one entry per CDR3 protein. The data contain hundreds of thousands of distinct CDR3 sequences, roughly 49% of them singletons. The CDR3 loop spans 14 amino acids. CDR1 is SGHTA and CDR2 is FQGNSA in the germline V gene. V shed 0 bases and J shed 10 bases, with 13 bases lying between them. A few counts support this clonotype.

This sequence originates from a woman between 55 and 75 years old in good health. This rearrangement joins TRBV7-2 to TRBJ2-1; TRBD2 is a possible D gene (5 bases). The material sequenced was blood. The CDR3 sequence: CASSLAQLEGEQFF. The CDR3 DNA is TGTGCCAGCAGCTTAGCGCAACTAGAAGGCGAGCAGTTCTTC. Full variable domain (remainder filled in from reference TRBV7-2 and TRBJ2-1): GAGVSQSPSNKVTEKGKDVELRCDPISGHTALYWYRQSLGQGLEFLIYFQGNSAPDKSGLPSDRFSAERTGGSVSTLTIQRTQQEDSAVYLCASSLAQLEGEQFFGPGTRLTVL.